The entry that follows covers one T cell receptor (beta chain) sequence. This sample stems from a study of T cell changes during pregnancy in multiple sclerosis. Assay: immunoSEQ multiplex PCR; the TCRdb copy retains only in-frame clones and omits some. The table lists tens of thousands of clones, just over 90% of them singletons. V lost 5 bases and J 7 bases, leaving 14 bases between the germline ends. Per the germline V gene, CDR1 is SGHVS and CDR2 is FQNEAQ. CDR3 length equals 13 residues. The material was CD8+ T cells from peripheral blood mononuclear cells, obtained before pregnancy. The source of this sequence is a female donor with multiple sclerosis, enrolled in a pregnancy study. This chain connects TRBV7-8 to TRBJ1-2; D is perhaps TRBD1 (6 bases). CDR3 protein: CASSADRTGGYTF. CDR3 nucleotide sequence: TGTGCCAGCAGCGCAGACAGGACGGGTGGCTACACCTTC.